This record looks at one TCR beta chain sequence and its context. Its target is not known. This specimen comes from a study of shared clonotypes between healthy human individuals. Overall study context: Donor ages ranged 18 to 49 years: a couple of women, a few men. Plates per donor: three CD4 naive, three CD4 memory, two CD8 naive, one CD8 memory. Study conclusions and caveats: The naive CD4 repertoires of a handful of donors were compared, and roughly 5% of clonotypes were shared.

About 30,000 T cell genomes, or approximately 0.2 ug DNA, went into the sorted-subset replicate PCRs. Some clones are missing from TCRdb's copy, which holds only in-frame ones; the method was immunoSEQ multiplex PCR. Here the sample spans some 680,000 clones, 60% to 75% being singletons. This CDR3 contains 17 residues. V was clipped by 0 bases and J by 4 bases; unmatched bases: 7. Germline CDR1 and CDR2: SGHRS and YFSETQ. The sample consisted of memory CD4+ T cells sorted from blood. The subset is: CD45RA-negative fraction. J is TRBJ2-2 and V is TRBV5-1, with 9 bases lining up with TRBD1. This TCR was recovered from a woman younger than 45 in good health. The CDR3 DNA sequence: TGCGCCAGCAGCTTGGTTTTACGGACAGGGGCCACCGGGGAGCTGTTTTTT. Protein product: CASSLVLRTGATGELFF.